This T cell receptor (beta chain) was documented in a study of blood T cell repertoires in COVID-19. On the study more broadly: COVID-19 samples collected from the United States, Italy and Spain covered acute and convalescent phases.

Produced via immunoSEQ multiplex PCR; TCRdb's table is partial and in-frame only. The data contain around 290,000 clones, about 86% of them seen just once; the ten biggest clones take up around 13%. V lost 2 bases, J lost 1 base, and 11 bases lay in between. Germline CDR1 reads GTSNPN; CDR2 reads SVGIG (reference sequence). This CDR3 comprises 14 residues. Recruited during active infection, patients (from Seattle) were subsequently followed longitudinally. Material for sequencing was peripheral blood. The TCR was taken from a woman between 70 and 85 years old with COVID-19, enrolled during active disease. J is TRBJ1-1 and V is TRBV30, with D maybe TRBD1 (5 bases). The CDR3 DNA reads TGTGCCTGGAGTATAGGTCAGGGGAACACTGAAGCTTTCTTT. Residues: CAWSIGQGNTEAFF.